The 27 T cell receptor beta chains given below trace back to one sample, sequenced in a study of T cell repertoires in cytomegalovirus infection. Via MiXCR, TCRdb re-called the reads, giving one row per CDR3 protein. The profile shows fewer than 950,000 distinct CDR3 sequences, approximately 30% of them singletons. Antigens of these TCRs are unknown. Sequenced here: cultured CD8+ T cells from PBMCs, sampled from culture after CMV antigen stimulation. The receptors derive from a human donor in good health (CMV status not recorded). Some clones in this sample may be carry-over from other donors' samples.

The CDR3 DNA reads TGCGCCAGCAGCCCCTGGGGGCCTGTTTTCACCGGGGAGCTGTTTTTT. Its translation: CASSPWGPVFTGELFF. The chain couples TRBV4-3 to TRBJ2-2, with D perhaps matching TRBD1 (6 bases). This CDR3 comprises 16 residues. The germline V gene has CDR1 LGHNA and CDR2 YSLEER. The germline V and J ends were trimmed by 4 bases and 4 bases, with 16 bases remaining between them.

This clonotype was recorded once. The gene calls are TRBV4-3 and TRBJ2-1, with a weak D call TRBD1 (6 bases). Trimming left V 0 bases short and J 8 bases short, with 17 bases between. Looked up from germline, CDR1 is LGHNA and CDR2 is YSLEER. The CDR3 spans 16 residues. The DNA for the CDR3 is TGCGCCAGCAGCCAAGATCCTTACGGGGACAAGCATGAGCAGTTCTTC. This translates into CASSQDPYGDKHEQFF.

The CDR3 loop is CASRGRDIVDEQFF. The CDR3 DNA reads TGTGCCAGCAGGGGAAGGGACATTGTGGATGAGCAGTTCTTC. The chain has TRBV12-3 or TRBV12-4 and TRBJ2-1; maybe TRBD1 (6 bases). This CDR3 comprises 14 residues. Trimming pared 6 bases from V and 8 bases from J, leaving 17 bases between.

This clonotype was seen more than once but under ten times. The chain is built from TRBV7-3 and TRBJ2-2, with TRBD1 as a possible D gene (5 bases). Per germline, CDR1 SGHTA and CDR2 FQGTGA. The CDR3 totals 14 residues. Deletions cut 7 bases from V and 4 bases from J, with 13 bases between. The CDR3: CASTLGASTGELFF. The CDR3 nucleotides are TGTGCCAGCACGCTAGGGGCTAGCACCGGGGAGCTGTTTTTT.

This clonotype showed up just a few times. The chain uses TRBV7-4 and TRBJ2-2; no definite D call. The CDR3 sequence is 12 residues long. Trimming pared 3 bases from V and 9 bases from J, leaving 8 bases between. CDR1 is SGHVT, CDR2 SQSDAQ, per germline. The CDR3 loop reads CASSFDARELFF. Here the CDR3 DNA reads TGTGCCAGCAGCTTTGATGCCAGGGAGCTGTTTTTT.

The rearrangement joins TRBV7-8 to TRBJ2-5; D not resolved. The CDR3 length is 16 residues. CDR1 is SGHVS, CDR2 FQNEAQ, per germline. V was shortened by 2 bases and J by 0 bases, with 13 bases between the two germline ends. CDR3 nucleotides: TGTGCCAGCAGCTTAAAGAGGACCTCCTACCAAGAGACCCAGTACTTC. Protein sequence: CASSLKRTSYQETQYF.

In this sample, this clonotype turned up a few times. The CDR3 region is CASSDPTLRPTEAFF. The CDR3 region has the DNA TGTGCCAGCAGTGACCCCACTCTTCGTCCGACTGAAGCTTTCTTT. This sequence joins TRBV25-1 and TRBJ1-1, with no clear D. Germline lookup yields CDR1 MGHDK and CDR2 SYGVNS. CDR3 size: 15 residues. V was shortened by 3 bases and J by 5 bases, with 16 bases between the two germline ends.

The chain links TRBV28 to TRBJ2-1; 9 nucleotides match TRBD2. The CDR3 consists of 16 residues. Germline V lookup: CDR1 MDHEN, CDR2 SYDVKM. V was clipped by 5 bases and J by 4 bases; unmatched bases: 9. As DNA, the CDR3 is TGTGCCAGCAGTCCATTAGGGACTAGCCTTTACAATGAGCAGTTCTTC. Translated, it gives CASSPLGTSLYNEQFF.

Many counts were recorded for this clonotype. The chain links TRBV7-2 to TRBJ2-7; 11 positions match TRBD2. CDR3 length equals 17 residues. Germline V gene data show CDR1 as SGHTA and CDR2 as FQGNSA. The ends lost 1 base at V and 4 bases at J; junction bases unmatched: 9. CDR3 in amino acids: CASSLDLAGGPYYEQYF. CDR3 DNA: TGTGCCAGCAGCTTAGACTTAGCGGGGGGGCCCTATTACGAGCAGTACTTC.

The CDR3 loop reads CSASPVQGIYTEAFF. CDR3 DNA: TGCAGTGCTAGCCCGGTACAGGGGATTTATACTGAAGCTTTCTTT. The chain combines TRBV20-1 with TRBJ1-1; 7 nucleotides agree with TRBD1. Germline assignment: CDR1 DFQATT and CDR2 SNEGSKA (reference sequence). After removal of 3 bases from V and 5 bases from J, the junction contained 12 bases not matched to a gene. There are 15 residues in the CDR3.

The chain joins TRBV20-1 to TRBJ1-1; D perhaps matches TRBD1 (6 bases). The CDR3 is made up of 13 amino acids. Germline loops: CDR1 DFQATT, CDR2 SNEGSKA (reference sequence). DNA of the CDR3: TGCAGCATGATTTGGACAGTGAACACTGAAGCTTTCTTT. Translating it yields CSMIWTVNTEAFF.

This clonotype was recorded a few times. The V call is TRBV15, the J call TRBJ1-5, with D uncertain. The CDR3 spans 14 residues. Germline V gene data show CDR1 as LNHNV and CDR2 as YYDKDF (reference sequence). V lost 4 bases and J 5 bases, leaving 12 bases between the germline ends. The CDR3: CATSTDLGDQPQHF. The CDR3 bases are TGTGCCACCAGCACGGACCTCGGGGATCAGCCCCAGCATTTT. The variable domain in full, completed from reference TRBV15 and TRBJ1-5, reads DAMVIQNPRYQVTQFGKPVTLSCSQTLNHNVMYWYQQKSSQAPKLLFHYYDKDFNNEADTPDNFQSRRPNTSFCFLDIRSPGLGDTAMYLCATSTDLGDQPQHFGDGTRLSIL.

This sequence joins TRBV6-5 and TRBJ2-3, with 11 positions matching TRBD2. Trimming cost V 4 bases and J 0 bases; bases outside gene matches: 6. This CDR3 contains 17 residues. Germline CDR1 and CDR2: MNHEY and SVGAGI. This CDR3 reads CASSFLAGGTSTDTQYF. CDR3 sequence (DNA): TGTGCCAGCAGTTTTCTAGCGGGGGGCACTAGCACAGATACGCAGTATTTT.

This chain connects TRBV7-4 to TRBJ1-2, with a weak D call TRBD1 (6 bases). Trimming removed 5 bases from V and 0 bases from J, with 13 bases in between. The CDR3 totals 15 residues. Germline V gene lookup returns CDR1 SGHVT and CDR2 SQSDAQ. The chain's CDR3 is CASSPKQGPNYGYTF. The CDR3 nucleotides read TGTGCCAGCAGCCCGAAACAGGGACCTAACTATGGCTACACCTTC.

V is TRBV7-9 and J is TRBJ2-1, with no clear D. The length of the CDR3 is 12 residues. Germline CDR1 SEHNR, CDR2 FQNEAQ (reference sequence). V was shortened by 4 bases and J by 8 bases, with 9 bases between the two germline ends. The CDR3 loop is CASSSSSDEQFF. CDR3 bases: TGTGCCAGCAGCTCCTCCAGCGATGAGCAGTTCTTC.

V usage is TRBV12-3 or TRBV12-4 and J usage is TRBJ1-6; a possible D gene is TRBD1 (6 bases). V was trimmed by 1 base and J by 11 bases, leaving 9 bases between them. This CDR3 is built from 13 residues. This CDR3 reads CASSLGQGPPLHF. The CDR3 DNA is TGTGCCAGCAGTTTAGGGCAGGGGCCACCCCTCCACTTT.

The sample holds a few counts of this clonotype. CDR3 DNA: TGCGCCAGCAGCCGACTAGCGGGGGCCGGGAGCTCCTACGAGCAGTACTTC. The encoded protein is CASSRLAGAGSSYEQYF. The V gene is TRBV4-1, the J gene TRBJ2-7, with 12 bases lining up with TRBD2. This CDR3 region has 17 residues. Germline CDR1 reads MGHRA; CDR2 reads YSYEKL. The junction had 7 bases not matched to a gene; V was cut back by 4 bases and J by 0 bases.

This clonotype was seen ten or more times. The CDR3 DNA is TGTGCCAGCAGTTTAATTGGGGGTAATGGCTACACCTTC. Amino acids: CASSLIGGNGYTF. The V and J genes are TRBV12-3 or TRBV12-4 and TRBJ1-2, with a tentative D call TRBD1 (5 bases). Trimming cost V 2 bases and J 6 bases, with 10 bases left between them. CDR3 length equals 13 residues.

This clonotype was counted a few times. The CDR3, as DNA: TGTGCCAGCAGTCAGAGGTGGTCTGGGGCCAACGTCCTGACTTTC. This sequence encodes CASSQRWSGANVLTF. The chain carries TRBV7-9 and TRBJ2-6; D remains ambiguous. This CDR3 comprises 15 residues. Germline loops: CDR1 SEHNR, CDR2 FQNEAQ (reference sequence). V gave up 6 bases and J gave up 1 base, with 10 bases separating them. Combining the CDR3 with reference TRBV7-9 and TRBJ2-6 gives the whole variable domain DTGVSQNPRHKITKRGQNVTFRCDPISEHNRLYWYRQTLGQGPEFLTYFQNEAQLEKSRLLSDRFSAERPKGSFSTLEIQRTEQGDSAMYLCASSQRWSGANVLTFGAGSRLTVL.

This clonotype has just a few counts. The chain has TRBV4-1 and TRBJ2-2, with 12 bases fitting TRBD2. The CDR3 has 18 amino acids. V was clipped by 0 bases and J by 7 bases; unmatched bases: 9. Germline V gene data show CDR1 as MGHRA and CDR2 as YSYEKL. CDR3 coding DNA: TGCGCCAGCAGCCAAGAGGCTAGCGGGGGGGCACGGAGCGGGGAGCTGTTTTTT. Its translation is CASSQEASGGARSGELFF.

This clonotype was found a few times. The J gene is TRBJ2-1, the V gene TRBV12-3 or TRBV12-4; D is perhaps TRBD2 (5 bases). The CDR3 extends over 15 amino acids. V dropped 6 bases and J dropped 2 bases, with 14 bases sitting between them. The CDR3 region is CASSLTSIPYNEQFF. The CDR3 DNA reads TGTGCCAGCAGCCTAACTAGTATCCCCTACAATGAGCAGTTCTTC.

The chain has TRBV28 and TRBJ2-5; D may be TRBD1 or TRBD2 (6 bases each). This CDR3 comprises 14 residues. V gave up 6 bases and J gave up 6 bases, with 17 bases separating them. Germline values: CDR1 MDHEN, CDR2 SYDVKM. DNA for the CDR3: TGTGCCAGCAGCCTAGAAGGGGGGATTCAGACCCAGTACTTC. Translation: CASSLEGGIQTQYF.

This chain links TRBV6-2 or TRBV6-3 with TRBJ2-3; D is unclear. The CDR3 is 12 amino acids. Germline-derived CDR1 and CDR2 are MNHEY and SVGEGT. V was trimmed by 6 bases and J by 4 bases, leaving 8 bases between them. CDR3 bases: TGTGCCAGCAGCAAGTGGGCAGATACGCAGTATTTT. It codes for CASSKWADTQYF.

To note about this clonotype: A single base separates this from a much larger clone, so it may be a read error. This chain connects TRBV7-2 to TRBJ1-5; D remains ambiguous. This CDR3 contains 13 residues. Per germline, CDR1 SGHTA and CDR2 FQGNSA. The CDR3 DNA reads TGTGCCAACAGCTTAGGTGTGGTTCAGCCCCAGCATTTT. The encoded protein is CANSLGVVQPQHF.

This clonotype appeared a few times. The V call is TRBV6-2 or TRBV6-3, the J call TRBJ1-5; TRBD1 matches 9 bases. The CDR3 has 15 residues. Germline V gene lookup returns CDR1 MNHEY and CDR2 SVGEGT. The J segment lost 2 bases and the V segment lost 6 bases, leaving 5 bases of the junction unmatched. The CDR3 is CASRIDRGGNQPQHF. CDR3 DNA: TGTGCCAGCAGGATAGACAGGGGGGGCAATCAGCCCCAGCATTTT.

Worth noting for this clonotype: An end of the junction does not agree with germline; a read error may underlie this. The rearrangement links TRBV12-3 or TRBV12-4 to TRBJ2-4; D uncertain. This CDR3 is 11 amino acids long. CDR3 sequence: CVSRNKNIQYF. CDR3 DNA sequence: TGTGTCAGCAGGAACAAAAACATTCAGTACTTC.

This chain connects TRBV27 to TRBJ1-3; a weak D match, TRBD1 (6 bases). CDR3 length: 16 residues. The V gene lost 6 bases and the J gene lost 0 bases, with 15 bases spanning the gap. Per germline, CDR1 MNHEY and CDR2 SMNVEV (reference sequence). The CDR3 DNA sequence: TGTGCCAGCAGCCGCCGGGGGCCGAGCTCTGGAAACACCATATATTTT. Amino acid sequence: CASSRRGPSSGNTIYF.